These 10 T cell receptor beta chains were sequenced from one sample in a study of T cell responses to AZD1222 COVID-19 vaccine. The assay was immunoSEQ multiplex PCR, and TCRdb's table has in-frame clones only and misses some. The table records some 89,000 clones, approximately 88% of them present only once. The sequencing used peripheral blood, collected on day 0 of MenACWY control vaccination. The origin of the receptors is an adult in good health.

V usage is TRBV19 and J usage is TRBJ1-5; D gene uncertain. The germline gives CDR1 LNHDA, CDR2 SQIVND (reference sequence). There are 14 residues in the CDR3. V lost 6 bases to trimming and J lost 2 bases, with 11 bases between them. CDR3: CASSERRGNQPQHF. CDR3 nucleotide sequence: TGTGCCAGTAGCGAGAGAAGGGGCAATCAGCCCCAGCATTTT.

This clone was picked up a small number of times. This chain links TRBV9 with TRBJ2-2; D gene unclear. The CDR3 totals 11 residues. Trimming took 0 bases from V and 6 from J, leaving 0 bases between them. The V gene's germline CDR1 is SGDLS and CDR2 YYNGEE. The CDR3 sequence is CASSVAGELFF. The CDR3 nucleotides are TGTGCCAGCAGCGTAGCCGGGGAGCTGTTTTTT.

V gene TRBV5-1 combines with J gene TRBJ2-7; D is unresolved. CDR3 length: 13 residues. The germline gives CDR1 SGHRS, CDR2 YFSETQ. V was pared by 0 bases and J by 6 bases, with 10 bases between. In nucleotides, the CDR3 is TGCGCCAGCAGCTTGGAACTTCAGATCGAGCAGTACTTC. The encoded protein is CASSLELQIEQYF.

The CDR3, as DNA: TGTGCCAGCAGGCCCCCGGGGGCTAATAATGAAAAACTGTTTTTT. It translates to CASRPPGANNEKLFF. The chain employs TRBV28 and TRBJ1-4, with a tentative D call TRBD1 (6 bases). Trimming removed 6 bases at V and 4 bases at J, with 15 bases between. Looked up from germline, CDR1 is MDHEN and CDR2 is SYDVKM. The length of the CDR3 is 15 residues.

This sequence joins TRBV5-1 and TRBJ1-2; 9 bases line up with TRBD1. The V and J ends lost 5 bases and 4 bases, in that order; junction bases with no gene match: 12. The germline V gene has CDR1 SGHRS and CDR2 YFSETQ. The CDR3 totals 16 residues. In DNA form, the CDR3 reads TGCGCCAGCAGTCCTCAGCCGGGACAGGGTGGCTATGGCTACACCTTC. It is translated as CASSPQPGQGGYGYTF.

J is TRBJ1-6 and V is TRBV3-1 (or the pseudogene TRBV3-2); unclear D gene. Trimming shortened V by 2 bases and J by 0 bases, and 8 bases separated the two germline ends. In germline, CDR1 is LGHDT, CDR2 YNNKEL (reference sequence). This CDR3 has 16 residues. This chain's CDR3 is CASSQQVSSYNSPLHF. The CDR3 nucleotides read TGTGCCAGCAGCCAACAGGTCAGCTCCTATAATTCACCCCTCCACTTT.

This chain links TRBV5-8 with TRBJ1-5; D is uncertain. This CDR3 has 12 amino acids. The V and J ends lost 5 bases and 0 bases respectively, with 3 bases between them. The germline V gene has CDR1 SGHTS and CDR2 YDEGEE. The CDR3 nucleotides read TGTGCCAGCAGGTATAGCAATCAGCCCCAGCATTTT. Protein: CASRYSNQPQHF. Drawing the rest from reference TRBV5-8 and TRBJ1-5, the complete variable domain is EAGVTQSPTHLIKTRGQQATLRCSPISGHTSVYWYQQALGLGLQFLLWYDEGEERNRGNFPPRFSGRQFPNYSSELNVNALELEDSALYLCASRYSNQPQHFGDGTRLSIL.

The rearrangement joins TRBV7-2 to TRBJ1-5; no firm D call. The V and J ends lost 5 bases and 3 bases respectively, with 8 bases between them. This CDR3 contains 13 residues. The germline gives CDR1 SGHTA, CDR2 FQGNSA. The CDR3 protein is CASSVDFNQPQHF. As DNA, the CDR3 is TGTGCCAGCAGCGTAGACTTCAATCAGCCCCAGCATTTT.

The chain couples TRBV19 to TRBJ1-5; D is uncertain. The CDR3 totals 14 residues. V shed 0 bases and J shed 2 bases, with 5 bases lying between them. Germline assignment: CDR1 LNHDA and CDR2 SQIVND (reference sequence). The CDR3 nucleotides read TGTGCCAGTAGTATAGACGGTGGCAATCAGCCCCAGCATTTT. Translating gives CASSIDGGNQPQHF.

This chain links TRBV6-5 with TRBJ1-6; D ambiguous. The CDR3 is 12 residues long. Trimming took off 6 bases at V and 12 bases at J, with 12 bases between the two ends. The V gene's germline CDR1 is MNHEY and CDR2 SVGAGI. The CDR3 DNA reads TGTGCCAGCAGCCCCACCCCGTTACCCCTCCACTTT. As protein: CASSPTPLPLHF.